The 30 T cell receptor beta chains given below trace back to one sample, sequenced in a study of T cells in Graves' hyperthyroidism and ophthalmopathy. The source material, RNA transcripts, was used to amplify TCR beta CDR3 regions. A set of HTBI primers served as the primers for a first-round RT-PCR of the TCR CDR3. TCRdb re-called the multiplex PCR reads with MiXCR, one entry per CDR3 protein. The sample lists 400,000 to 500,000 distinct CDR3 sequences, roughly an eighth seen once, with 15% to 20% in the top ten. The sample was blood. The receptors shown here come from a woman between 18 and 29 years old with Graves' hyperthyroidism.

In its sample, this clonotype was seen many times. The chain links TRBV7-9 to TRBJ2-7; the D gene is possibly TRBD2 (6 bases). V was trimmed by 8 bases and J by 3 bases, leaving 14 bases between them. The germline V gene encodes CDR1 SEHNR and CDR2 FQNEAQ (reference sequence). The CDR3 has 13 amino acids. The CDR3 sequence: CASGLADRYEQYV. DNA of the CDR3: TGTGCCAGCGGGTTAGCGGACCGCTACGAGCAGTACGTC.

With respect to this clonotype: This could be a read error, since a much larger clone is one nucleotide away. The chain recombines TRBV18 with TRBJ2-3; 12 nucleotides line up with TRBD1. Germline V gene sequence: CDR1 KGHSH, CDR2 LQKENI. This CDR3 has 15 amino acids. The V and J ends lost 4 bases and 5 bases, in that order; junction bases with no gene match: 4. DNA of the CDR3: TGTGCCAGCTCACGGGACAGGGGGCAAAGAGATACGCAGTATTTT. Encoded protein: CASSRDRGQRDTQYF.

This clonotype was recorded many times. The gene calls are TRBV24-1 and TRBJ2-5, with no clear D. Germline values: CDR1 KGHDR, CDR2 SFDVKD. The CDR3 covers 14 residues. The ends were cut back, 3 bases at V and 0 bases at J, with 7 bases in the middle. DNA for the CDR3: TGTGCCACCAGTGATGCAGGTTACCAAGAGACCCAGTACTTC. Amino acid sequence: CATSDAGYQETQYF.

The CDR3 DNA reads as TGTGCCAGCAGCGAGGCCCCGGACAGGGGGAGTCGGTACACCTTC. It encodes CASSEAPDRGSRYTF. V is TRBV9 and J is TRBJ1-2; 10 bases match TRBD1. The CDR3 loop spans 15 amino acids. V gave up 3 bases and J gave up 11 bases; unmatched junction bases: 13. Germline-derived CDR1 and CDR2 are SGDLS and YYNGEE.

The V gene is TRBV19, the J gene TRBJ1-6; 9 nucleotides align to TRBD1. The CDR3 covers 14 residues. Germline loops: CDR1 LNHDA, CDR2 SQIVND (reference sequence). J gave up 10 bases and V 8 bases, and 9 bases lay outside the gene matches. The CDR3 DNA is TGTGCCAGTGCCGGGACAGGGTTTATGTCACCCCTCCACTTT. Protein product: CASAGTGFMSPLHF.

This clonotype was picked up a small number of times. The J gene is TRBJ2-7, the V gene TRBV18; 9 bases match TRBD1. The CDR3 spans 15 residues. V gave up 3 bases and J gave up 7 bases; unmatched junction bases: 10. Germline assignment: CDR1 KGHSH and CDR2 LQKENI. The CDR3 DNA is TGTGCCAGCTCACCGCGTAACAGGGGGCGAAGGGAGCAGTACGTC. This gives the protein CASSPRNRGRREQYV.

Concerning this clonotype itself: This sequence may be a read error, since a much larger clone differs from it by one base. Because the CDR3 is missing its conserved closing phenylalanine or tryptophan, this is likely a read error. V is TRBV6-5 and J is TRBJ2-1; possibly TRBD2 for D (5 bases). Between the trimmed V and J ends, which lost 5 bases and 8 bases, there was a span of 10 bases. The CDR3 is 12 amino acids. The germline gives CDR1 MNHEY, CDR2 SVGAGI. The CDR3 region is CASSNLRDEQFL. The CDR3 DNA sequence: TGTGCCAGCAGTAACCTGCGGGATGAGCAGTTCCTC.

This clonotype was seen ten or more times. The rearrangement links TRBV7-3 to TRBJ1-6; the D gene is possibly TRBD1 (5 bases). V was trimmed by 5 bases and J by 7 bases, leaving 12 bases between them. This CDR3 contains 14 residues. CDR1 SGHTA and CDR2 FQGTGA come from the germline V gene. For the CDR3, the DNA is TGTGCCAGCAGCGTGGGGCGGATGAATTCACCCCTCCACTTT. It encodes CASSVGRMNSPLHF.

DNA for the CDR3: TGTGCCAGCAGCTTAGGCAGGGGCGGGGAGCTGTTTTTT. This codes for CASSLGRGGELFF. The chain is built from TRBV13 and TRBJ2-2; perhaps TRBD1 as D (6 bases). The V end lost 0 bases, the J end lost 7 bases, and 6 bases lay between the germline ends. CDR1 is PRHDT and CDR2 is FYEKMQ in the germline V gene (reference sequence). The CDR3 has 13 amino acids. Complete variable domain (other parts from reference TRBV13 and TRBJ2-2): AAGVIQSPRHLIKEKRETATLKCYPIPRHDTVYWYQQGPGQDPQFLISFYEKMQSDKGSIPDRFSAQQFSDYHSELNMSSLELGDSALYFCASSLGRGGELFFGEGSRLTVL.

This clonotype was counted ten times or more. The chain combines TRBV12-3 or TRBV12-4 with TRBJ2-2, with TRBD1 matching over 7 bases. J lost 0 bases, V lost 3 bases, and 4 bases had no gene match. This CDR3 region has 16 residues. DNA for the CDR3: TGTGCCAGCAGTTTGGGGGACAGAACGAACACCGGGGAGCTGTTTTTT. Encoded protein: CASSLGDRTNTGELFF.

The table lists this clonotype with a few counts. This chain connects TRBV19 to TRBJ2-1, with TRBD2 as a possible D gene (5 bases). The CDR3 spans 14 residues. V lost 0 bases and J 9 bases, leaving 12 bases between the germline ends. Germline V gives CDR1 LNHDA, CDR2 SQIVND (reference sequence). CDR3: CASSIDRAGAEQFF. CDR3 nucleotides: TGTGCCAGTAGTATAGATCGGGCGGGTGCTGAGCAGTTCTTC.

This clonotype was seen at least ten times. The chain has TRBV6-1 and TRBJ1-5, with 7 nucleotides matching TRBD1. Trimming at V came to 7 bases and at J to 5 bases, leaving 11 bases not matched to a gene. CDR3 length: 15 amino acids. Germline V lookup: CDR1 MNHNS, CDR2 SASEGT. DNA of the CDR3: TGTGCCAGCATTCAGGGGACCAGGGGGGATCAGCCCCAGCATTTT. It yields the protein CASIQGTRGDQPQHF.

With regard to this clonotype: This may stem from a read error, because a much larger clone lies one nucleotide away. The chain joins TRBV20-1 to TRBJ2-6; 7 bases map to TRBD1. Germline lookup yields CDR1 DFQATT and CDR2 SNEGSKA (reference sequence). CDR3 length: 15 amino acids. This CDR3 is CRARDPIGGMWDLTF. CDR3 bases: TGCAGGGCTAGAGACCCAATAGGGGGCATGTGGGACCTGACTTTC.

This clonotype was counted many times. V is TRBV6-1 and J is TRBJ2-3; TRBD2 matches 7 bases. The CDR3 extends over 21 amino acids. Unmatched junction bases numbered 23, after V lost 5 bases and J lost 0 bases. Per germline, CDR1 MNHNS and CDR2 SASEGT. The CDR3 loop reads CASSCTQRGGSVGSSTDTQYF. The CDR3 bases are TGTGCCAGCAGTTGTACCCAAAGGGGCGGGAGTGTTGGAAGTAGCACAGATACGCAGTATTTT.

The V and J genes are TRBV20-1 and TRBJ2-1, with D possibly TRBD2 on 6 matching bases. CDR1 and CDR2 (germline): DFQATT, SNEGSKA (reference sequence). The V end lost 3 bases, the J end lost 3 bases, and 15 bases lay between the germline ends. This CDR3 contains 15 residues. CDR3 residues: CSASPGGLLYNEQFF. The CDR3 nucleotides read TGCAGTGCTAGTCCTGGGGGACTCCTCTACAATGAGCAGTTCTTC.

There are a few counts of this clonotype. V gene TRBV20-1 combines with J gene TRBJ2-4, with 7 bases fitting TRBD1. Per germline, CDR1 DFQATT and CDR2 SNEGSKA (reference sequence). The CDR3 is 13 amino acids. The V and J ends lost 6 bases and 4 bases, in that order; junction bases with no gene match: 6. CDR3 nucleotide sequence: TGCAGTGCCACGACGGGACAGAAAAACATTCAGTACTTC. This translates into CSATTGQKNIQYF.

This clonotype has only a few counts. This sequence joins TRBV10-2 and TRBJ2-7; TRBD2 aligns across 7 bases. The V gene's germline CDR1 is WSHSY and CDR2 SAAADI. The CDR3 totals 14 residues. The ends lost 4 bases at V and 1 base at J; junction bases unmatched: 4. The CDR3 sequence: CASSGGGPSYEQYF. CDR3 DNA: TGCGCCAGCAGTGGGGGGGGACCGTCCTACGAGCAGTACTTC.

This clonotype came up many times. The junction departs from the called germline gene at one end, perhaps through a read error. The V gene is TRBV12-3 or TRBV12-4, the J gene TRBJ1-2; D unclear. CDR3 length: 12 residues. The DNA of the CDR3 is TGTGCCAGCAGTTACGGAGACTATGACTACACCTTC. Translating it yields CASSYGDYDYTF.

This clonotype occurred many times. This chain joins TRBV11-2 and TRBJ1-2; a weak D match, TRBD1 (5 bases). The CDR3 runs to 15 residues. Looked up from germline, CDR1 is SGHAT and CDR2 is FQNNGV. Between the trimmed V and J ends, which lost 3 bases and 1 base, there was a span of 12 bases. CDR3 nucleotides: TGTGCCAGCAGCTTCCCGGGACGGCATAACTATGGCTACACCTTC. Protein product: CASSFPGRHNYGYTF.

In this sample, this clonotype turned up a few times. The chain has TRBV27 and TRBJ2-1; a weak D match, TRBD1 (5 bases). CDR3 size: 15 residues. CDR1 and CDR2 (germline): MNHEY, SMNVEV (reference sequence). V was cut by 6 bases and J by 4 bases, with 16 bases left in between. CDR3 coding DNA: TGTGCCAGCAGCTACGGACAAGGCCCTTACAATGAGCAGTTCTTC. Its protein product is CASSYGQGPYNEQFF.

About this clonotype itself: This may arise from a read error, as a much more abundant clone is one base away. The J gene is TRBJ2-7, the V gene TRBV6-5, with TRBD2 matching over 11 bases. There are 17 residues in the CDR3. Germline assignment: CDR1 MNHEY and CDR2 SVGAGI. J was trimmed by 2 bases and V by 0 bases; bases with no gene match: 6. The CDR3 sequence is CASSYSSIAGGPYEQYF. The CDR3 nucleotides are TGTGCCAGCAGTTACTCGTCCATAGCGGGAGGGCCCTACGAGCAGTACTTC.

This clonotype was picked up many times. This chain uses TRBV12-3 or TRBV12-4 with TRBJ2-5; D is ambiguous. V was clipped by 6 bases and J by 3 bases, with 14 bases between them. This CDR3 comprises 14 residues. CDR3 nucleotide sequence: TGTGCCAGCAGCCCGGGCGGCCTTGAAGAGACCCAGTACTTC. Amino acids: CASSPGGLEETQYF.

This clonotype occurred many times. The V and J genes are TRBV18 and TRBJ2-2, with 8 bases fitting TRBD2. Germline CDR1 and CDR2: KGHSH and LQKENI. V lost 6 bases and J lost 7; bases outside the gene matches: 13. This CDR3 has 16 amino acids. The CDR3 here is CASSPSGSPGDGELFF. The CDR3 bases are TGTGCCAGCTCCCCGAGCGGGAGCCCCGGGGACGGGGAGCTGTTTTTT.

In this sample, this clonotype turned up many times. The chain couples TRBV20-1 to TRBJ1-3, with D possibly being TRBD1 (5 bases). Trimming shortened V by 1 base and J by 8 bases, and 15 bases separated the two germline ends. Germline assignment: CDR1 DFQATT and CDR2 SNEGSKA (reference sequence). The CDR3 runs to 14 residues. The CDR3 DNA follows: TGCAGTGCTAGAGGAGGGACCCGGAGGCACACCATATATTTT. Translated: CSARGGTRRHTIYF.

This clonotype was recorded at least ten times. In DNA, the CDR3 is TGCAGCGCCACACTAGCGGGAGGGGGCGAGCAGTACGTC. As protein: CSATLAGGGEQYV. V gene TRBV29-1 combines with J gene TRBJ2-7; 13 bases align to TRBD2. J lost 6 bases, V lost 7 bases, and 6 bases had no gene match. The CDR3 consists of 13 residues. Looked up from germline, CDR1 is SQVTM and CDR2 is ANQGSEA.

At least ten counts were recorded for this clonotype. The chain combines TRBV6-6 with TRBJ1-2, with D possibly matching TRBD1 (5 bases). With 0 bases removed from V and 5 bases from J, the gap between germline ends came to 10 bases. Germline assignment: CDR1 MNHNY and CDR2 SVGAGI (reference sequence). CDR3 length equals 14 residues. The CDR3 DNA is TGTGCCAGCAGTTACTCGGGGACGGATTATGGCTACACCTTC. Its protein product is CASSYSGTDYGYTF.

As to this clonotype: This may come from a read error, since a much larger clone is one base off. The V and J genes are TRBV30 and TRBJ2-7; 10 nucleotides align to TRBD2. Judging by the DNA end, TRBJ2-1 fits better; the J call may be wrong. CDR3 length: 13 residues. Germline V gives CDR1 GTSNPN, CDR2 SVGIG (reference sequence). DNA of the CDR3: TGTGCCTGGACTAGCGGGGGTTCCTACGAGCAGTTCTTC. Encoded protein: CAWTSGGSYEQFF.

This rearrangement joins TRBV7-9 to TRBJ2-1; the D call may be TRBD1 or TRBD2 (6 bases each). CDR1 and CDR2 (germline): SEHNR, FQNEAQ (reference sequence). V was cut by 1 base and J by 6 bases, with 22 bases left in between. The CDR3 runs 18 residues. The DNA of the CDR3 is TGTGCCAGCAGCTTAGTGGTAGGGGGGATCGGATTGGTCAATGAGCAGTTCTTC. Protein: CASSLVVGGIGLVNEQFF.

This clonotype qualifies as medium-sized. The V call is TRBV11-3, the J call TRBJ2-1, with D perhaps matching TRBD1 (5 bases). Trimming removed 5 bases at V and 0 bases at J, with 11 bases between. The germline CDR1 and CDR2 sequences are SGHNT and YENEEA. The CDR3 has 15 amino acids. This CDR3 is CASSLRASSYNEQFF. CDR3 sequence (DNA): TGTGCCAGCAGCCTCAGGGCCAGCTCCTACAATGAGCAGTTCTTC.

The chain couples TRBV20-1 to TRBJ1-1; 8 bases line up with TRBD1. There are 14 residues in the CDR3. The germline V gene has CDR1 DFQATT and CDR2 SNEGSKA (reference sequence). Trimming at V came to 0 bases and at J to 5 bases, leaving 5 bases not matched to a gene. The CDR3 DNA follows: TGCAGTGCTAGAGACGACAGGGGAGCAACTGAAGCTTTCTTT. Protein sequence: CSARDDRGATEAFF.